This T cell receptor (beta chain) was sequenced for a study of blood T cell repertoires in COVID-19. Clones were sequenced by immunoSEQ multiplex PCR, and TCRdb holds only the in-frame ones, with some missing. The table lists some 200,000 clones, 70% to 90% of them singletons, with more than 9% in the top ten. Germline V gene sequence: CDR1 MDHEN, CDR2 SYDVKM. The CDR3 consists of 16 residues. V dropped 5 bases and J dropped 0; count of bases not matched to a gene: 9. The chain joins TRBV28 to TRBJ2-7; 8 nucleotides match TRBD1. This receptor was identified in an elderly woman with acute or convalescent COVID-19. The sample taken for sequencing was peripheral blood. The CDR3 sequence is CASSPFTGTGSYEQYF. The CDR3 coding sequence is TGTGCCAGCAGTCCCTTTACCGGGACAGGCTCCTACGAGCAGTACTTC.